These T cell receptor beta chains were read from a single sample in a study of blood T cell repertoires in COVID-19. TCRdb's copy holds only in-frame clones and misses some; the assay was immunoSEQ multiplex PCR. Of some 350,000 clones in the sample, more than 85% were seen once. What was sequenced was PBMCs or T cells enriched from blood (not recorded which). These receptors were taken from a woman in her 30s who had recovered from COVID-19. Both conserved end residues are part of each CDR3. Each record gives: J gene, V gene, CDR3 protein.

j_gene: TRBJ1-2; v_gene: TRBV5-1; CDR3aa: CASSGGQGTYGYTF
j_gene: TRBJ1-1; v_gene: TRBV12-3/TRBV12-4; CDR3aa: CASSLKGHREAFF
j_gene: TRBJ2-2; v_gene: TRBV5-1; CDR3aa: CASSLRQGLKGELFF
j_gene: TRBJ2-3; v_gene: TRBV4-2; CDR3aa: CASSQDVLVADTQYF
j_gene: TRBJ2-7; v_gene: TRBV6-1; CDR3aa: CASSERTGAGEQYF
j_gene: TRBJ2-1; v_gene: TRBV5-1; CDR3aa: CASSRGGGATEQFF
j_gene: TRBJ2-7; v_gene: TRBV6-5; CDR3aa: CASSSLVEQYF
j_gene: TRBJ1-3; v_gene: TRBV5-1; CDR3aa: CASSLAGGHGNTIYF
j_gene: TRBJ2-7; v_gene: TRBV11-3; CDR3aa: CASSTRTSGGFNEQYF
j_gene: TRBJ1-1; v_gene: TRBV7-9; CDR3aa: CASSRRQGVTEAFF
j_gene: TRBJ2-7; v_gene: TRBV28; CDR3aa: CASSLGGYEQYF
j_gene: TRBJ1-2; v_gene: TRBV5-4; CDR3aa: CASSSGGAGSVTGYTF
j_gene: TRBJ1-3; v_gene: TRBV7-2; CDR3aa: CASSLAPAISGNTIYF
j_gene: TRBJ1-1; v_gene: TRBV7-6; CDR3aa: CASSSEGAINTEAFF
j_gene: TRBJ2-1; v_gene: TRBV18; CDR3aa: CASSFWGRDEQFF
j_gene: TRBJ1-5; v_gene: TRBV30; CDR3aa: CAWSVDRNLNSNQPQHF
j_gene: TRBJ2-5; v_gene: TRBV9; CDR3aa: CASSQGQGQETQYF
j_gene: TRBJ2-1; v_gene: TRBV28; CDR3aa: CASSTLVDNEQFF
j_gene: TRBJ2-1; v_gene: TRBV2; CDR3aa: CASSIDRNEQFF
j_gene: TRBJ2-7; v_gene: TRBV1; CDR3aa: CTSRQRLAGGYIYGGSYEQYF
j_gene: TRBJ1-1; v_gene: TRBV10-3; CDR3aa: CAISESDSENTEAFF
j_gene: TRBJ2-7; v_gene: TRBV5-1; CDR3aa: CASSLVTSGSYEQYF
j_gene: TRBJ1-1; v_gene: TRBV30; CDR3aa: CAWTRRTEAFF
j_gene: TRBJ2-7; v_gene: TRBV5-1; CDR3aa: CASSSGLAYLNEQYF
j_gene: TRBJ1-6; v_gene: TRBV3-1/TRBV3-2; CDR3aa: CATSPQGRGSPLHF